The present entry profiles one T cell receptor beta chain with its context. Its specificity is not known. Primers included in the PCR were 60 Vbeta and 13 Jbeta primers. Measured with immunoSEQ multiplex PCR; TCRdb has only the in-frame clones, and not every one. The table has about 170,000 clones, 65% to 85% seen once. Germline-derived CDR1 and CDR2 are ENHRY and SYGVKD. The CDR3 sequence is 16 residues long. V shed 0 bases and J 7 bases; nucleotides not matched to a gene: 8. This sample stems from a study of cytomegalovirus exposure and HLA in healthy donors. Findings of the study overall: Analysis was carried out at a later point, and it linked a missense DCLRE1C variant to TCR beta V- and J-gene trimming. TRBV6-2, TRBV6-3 and some other V segments were unresolvable in 87-base-pair reads.

The rearrangement links TRBV10-3 to TRBJ2-1, with 8 bases fitting TRBD2. The sequence was obtained from a boy aged 2 to 10 in good health and CMV-seronegative. The sequencing input was PBMCs. CDR3 amino acids: CAISESSGGASNEQFF. CDR3 in DNA: TGTGCCATCAGTGAGTCGTCCGGGGGGGCCTCGAATGAGCAGTTCTTC.